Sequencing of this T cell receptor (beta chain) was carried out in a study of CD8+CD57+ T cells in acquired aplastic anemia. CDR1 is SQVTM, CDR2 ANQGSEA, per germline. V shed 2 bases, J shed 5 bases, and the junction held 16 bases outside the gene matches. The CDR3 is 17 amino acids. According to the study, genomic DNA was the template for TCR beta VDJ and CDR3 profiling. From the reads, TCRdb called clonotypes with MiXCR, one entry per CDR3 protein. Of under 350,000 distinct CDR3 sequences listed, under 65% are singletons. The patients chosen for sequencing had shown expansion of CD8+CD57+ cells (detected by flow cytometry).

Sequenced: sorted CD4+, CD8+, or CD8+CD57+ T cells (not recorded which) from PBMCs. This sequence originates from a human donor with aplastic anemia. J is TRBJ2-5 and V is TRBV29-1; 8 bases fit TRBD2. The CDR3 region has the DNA TGCAGCGTTGAAAGGACGAGATCGAGCGGGGGAGTGGAGACCCAGTACTTC. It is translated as CSVERTRSSGGVETQYF.